The source of this T cell receptor beta chain is a study of T cells in Graves' hyperthyroidism and ophthalmopathy. Across the whole study: Peripheral blood was taken when the disease was first diagnosed, before any treatment began.

Those patients with uncontrolled infection, other autoimmune disease, pregnancy or lactation were excluded. The study based diagnoses on clinical symptoms, serum thyroxine and TRAb, thyroid ultrasound and orbital computed tomography. RNA transcripts provided the source from which TCR beta CDR3 regions were amplified. RT-PCR in the first round (using the HTBI primer set) targeted the TCR CDR3. TCRdb re-called the multiplex PCR reads through MiXCR, storing one row per CDR3 protein. The sample contains roughly 380,000 distinct CDR3 sequences, approximately 15% of which appear only once. This TCR was recovered from a woman in her sixties or seventies with Graves' hyperthyroidism. The sequencing input was blood.

CDR3 amino acids: CASSLNGRAWEQYF. The DNA of the CDR3 is TGCGCCAGCAGCTTGAACGGGAGGGCCTGGGAGCAGTACTTC. The genes are TRBV5-1 and TRBJ2-7; 8 bases fit TRBD2. Trimming took 1 base from V and 7 from J; bases not matched to a gene: 7. This CDR3 spans 14 amino acids. Germline V gives CDR1 SGHRS, CDR2 YFSETQ.